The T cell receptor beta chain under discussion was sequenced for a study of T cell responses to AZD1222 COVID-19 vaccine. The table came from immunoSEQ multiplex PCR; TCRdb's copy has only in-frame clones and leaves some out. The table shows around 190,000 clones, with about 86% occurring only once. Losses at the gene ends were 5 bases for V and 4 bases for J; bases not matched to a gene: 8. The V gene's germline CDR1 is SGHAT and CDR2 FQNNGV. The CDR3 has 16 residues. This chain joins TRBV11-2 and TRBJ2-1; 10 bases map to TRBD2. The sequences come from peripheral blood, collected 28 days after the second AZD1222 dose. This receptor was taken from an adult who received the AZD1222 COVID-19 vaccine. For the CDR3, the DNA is TGTGCCAGCAGCCTCCGTATAGCGGGGGGTTACAATGAGCAGTTCTTC. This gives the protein CASSLRIAGGYNEQFF.